This section outlines one TCR beta chain sequence together with its context. The antigen is undetermined. The data are from a study of OX40 agonist ivuxolimab in advanced cancers. Regarding the study as a whole: Expanded peripheral T cell antigen specificity was not determined. In the 0.1 to 3.0 mg/kg range, CD4+ and CD8+ blood T cells had expanded clonally by week 6.

The assay was immunoSEQ multiplex PCR, and TCRdb's table has in-frame clones only and misses some. Counted here are about 95,000 clones, roughly 90% occurring once; the ten biggest clones make up 2% to 3%. This CDR3 has 15 residues. The chain recombines TRBV1 with TRBJ2-4; TRBD2, the table's D call, lacks a check against the DNA. TRBV1 is a pseudogene locus. The source of this sequence is an adult with an advanced solid tumor such as melanoma, head and neck, liver or kidney cancer. The material sequenced was CD4+ or CD8+ T cells sorted from blood, taken in a trial of the OX40 agonist ivuxolimab. The CDR3 loop reads CTSSQETRAKNIQYF. The CDR3 nucleotides read TGCACCAGCAGCCAAGAAACGAGGGCCAAAAACATTCAGTACTTC.